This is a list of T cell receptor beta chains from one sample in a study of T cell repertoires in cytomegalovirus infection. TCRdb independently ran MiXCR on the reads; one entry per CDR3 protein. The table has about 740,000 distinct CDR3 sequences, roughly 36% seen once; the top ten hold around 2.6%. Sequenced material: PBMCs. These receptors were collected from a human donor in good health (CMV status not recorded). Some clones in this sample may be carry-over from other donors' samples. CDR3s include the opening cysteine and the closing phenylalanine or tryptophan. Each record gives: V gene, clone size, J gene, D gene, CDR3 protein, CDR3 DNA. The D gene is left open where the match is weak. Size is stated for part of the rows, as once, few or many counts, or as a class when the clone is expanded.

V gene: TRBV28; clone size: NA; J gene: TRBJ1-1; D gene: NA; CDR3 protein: CASKGRGLNTEAFF; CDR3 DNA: TGTGCCAGCAAGGGGAGGGGTCTGAACACTGAAGCTTTCTTT
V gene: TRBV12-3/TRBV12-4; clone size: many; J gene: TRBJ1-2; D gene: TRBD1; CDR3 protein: CASSAGQGAVGYTF; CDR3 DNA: TGTGCCAGCAGTGCGGGACAGGGGGCCGTTGGCTACACCTTC
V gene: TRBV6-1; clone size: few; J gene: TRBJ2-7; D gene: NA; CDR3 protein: CASCRRGLNEQYF; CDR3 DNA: TGTGCCAGCTGTCGCCGGGGACTTAACGAGCAGTACTTC
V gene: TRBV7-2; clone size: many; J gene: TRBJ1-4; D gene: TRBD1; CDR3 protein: CASSFQGGEKLFF; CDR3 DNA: TGTGCCAGCAGCTTCCAGGGGGGTGAAAAACTGTTTTTT
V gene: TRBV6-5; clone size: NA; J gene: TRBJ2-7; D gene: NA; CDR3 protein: CASRQTGTNYEQYF; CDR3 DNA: TGTGCCAGCAGGCAGACAGGGACTAACTACGAGCAGTACTTC
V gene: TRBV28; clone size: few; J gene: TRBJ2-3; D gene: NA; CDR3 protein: CASRSPVTGDTSTDTQYF; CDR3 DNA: TGTGCCAGCAGATCCCCCGTTACAGGAGACACTAGCACAGATACGCAGTATTTT
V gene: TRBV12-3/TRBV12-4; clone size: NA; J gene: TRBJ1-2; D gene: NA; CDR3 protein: CASAQANYGYTF; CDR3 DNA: TGTGCCAGCGCCCAGGCTAACTATGGCTACACCTTC
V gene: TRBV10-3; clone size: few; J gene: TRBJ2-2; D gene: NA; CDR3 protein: CAISGRGNTGELFF; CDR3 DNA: TGTGCCATCAGTGGGCGGGGGAACACCGGGGAGCTGTTTTTT
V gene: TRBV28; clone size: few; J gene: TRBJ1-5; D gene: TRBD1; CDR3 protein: CASSLGQGARGNQPQHF; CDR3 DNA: TGTGCCAGCAGTTTGGGACAGGGGGCAAGGGGCAATCAGCCCCAGCATTTT
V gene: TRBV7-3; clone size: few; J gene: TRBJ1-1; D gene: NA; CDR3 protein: CASSLPGPLNTEAFF; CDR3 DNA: TGTGCCAGCAGCCTCCCCGGGCCATTGAACACTGAAGCTTTCTTT
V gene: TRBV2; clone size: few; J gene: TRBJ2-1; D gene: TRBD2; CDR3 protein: CASSEPSGVYSYNEQFF; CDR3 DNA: TGTGCCAGCAGTGAACCTAGCGGGGTCTACTCCTACAATGAGCAGTTCTTC
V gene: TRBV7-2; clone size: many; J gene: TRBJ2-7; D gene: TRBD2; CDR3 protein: CASSLALGLAGGPHYEQYF; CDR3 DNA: TGTGCCAGCAGCTTAGCCCTGGGACTAGCGGGAGGGCCTCACTACGAGCAGTACTTC
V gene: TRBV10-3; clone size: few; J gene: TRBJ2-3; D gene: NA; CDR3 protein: CAISFNPQVDTQYF; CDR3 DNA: TGTGCCATCAGCTTCAACCCACAGGTAGATACGCAGTATTTT
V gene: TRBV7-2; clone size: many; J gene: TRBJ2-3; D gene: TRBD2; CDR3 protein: CATRNRGGLSSTDTQYF; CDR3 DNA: TGTGCCACCCGCAACCGGGGGGGCTTGTCTAGCACAGATACGCAGTATTTT
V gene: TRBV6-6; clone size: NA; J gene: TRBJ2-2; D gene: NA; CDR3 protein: CASSKTHRVPNTGELFF; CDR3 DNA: TGTGCCAGCAGTAAAACACACAGGGTCCCGAACACCGGGGAGCTGTTTTTT
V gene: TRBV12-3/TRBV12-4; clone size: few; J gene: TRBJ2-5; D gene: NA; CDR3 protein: CASRPTTLQETQYF; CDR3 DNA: TGTGCCAGCAGACCGACTACCCTCCAAGAGACCCAGTACTTC
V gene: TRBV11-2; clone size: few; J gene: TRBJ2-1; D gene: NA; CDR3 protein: CASSQRDVNNEQFF; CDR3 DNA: TGTGCCAGCAGCCAAAGGGACGTAAACAATGAGCAGTTCTTC
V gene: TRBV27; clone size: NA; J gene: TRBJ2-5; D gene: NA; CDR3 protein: CASSPPGRLRETQYF; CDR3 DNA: TGTGCCAGCAGTCCCCCGGGACGGCTCAGGGAGACCCAGTACTTC
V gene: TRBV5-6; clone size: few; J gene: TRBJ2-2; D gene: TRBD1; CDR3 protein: CASSLLSGTGAGELFF; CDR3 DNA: TGTGCCAGCAGCTTGTTATCAGGGACAGGGGCCGGGGAGCTGTTTTTT
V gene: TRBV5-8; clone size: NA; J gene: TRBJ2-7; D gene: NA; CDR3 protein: CASAGFRDGVSEQYF; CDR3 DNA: TGTGCCAGCGCCGGATTCCGGGACGGAGTGTCCGAGCAGTACTTC
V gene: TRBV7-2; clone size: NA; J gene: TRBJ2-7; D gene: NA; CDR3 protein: CARSLWLASEKYF; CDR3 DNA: TGTGCCAGAAGCTTATGGCTCGCTTCCGAGAAGTACTTC
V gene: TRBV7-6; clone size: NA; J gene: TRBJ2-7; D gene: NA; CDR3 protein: CASSLADGGRPYEQYF; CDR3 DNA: TGTGCCAGCAGCTTAGCAGATGGCGGTCGCCCTTACGAGCAGTACTTC
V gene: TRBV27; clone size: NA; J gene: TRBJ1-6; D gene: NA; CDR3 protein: CASSLHRDYNSPLHF; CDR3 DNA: TGTGCCAGCAGTTTACACAGGGATTATAATTCACCCCTCCACTTT
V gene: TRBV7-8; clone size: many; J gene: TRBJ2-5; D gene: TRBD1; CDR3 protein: CASSLDRVQETQYF; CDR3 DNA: TGTGCCAGCAGCCTCGACAGGGTCCAAGAGACCCAGTACTTC
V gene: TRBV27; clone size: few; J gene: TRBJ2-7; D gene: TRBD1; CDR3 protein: CASSFLGQGTYEQYF; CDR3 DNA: TGTGCCAGCAGTTTTCTGGGACAGGGGACCTACGAGCAGTACTTC
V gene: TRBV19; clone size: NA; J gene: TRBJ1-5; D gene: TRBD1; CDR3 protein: CASTPGTGNQPQHF; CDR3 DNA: TGTGCCAGTACCCCCGGGACAGGGAATCAGCCCCAGCATTTT
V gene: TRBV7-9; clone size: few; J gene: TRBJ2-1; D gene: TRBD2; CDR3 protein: CASSPTSGKFF; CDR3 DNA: TGTGCCAGCAGCCCCACTAGCGGGAAGTTCTTC
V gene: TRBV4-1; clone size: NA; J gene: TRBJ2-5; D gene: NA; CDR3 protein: CASSQTTSQETQYF; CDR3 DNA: TGCGCCAGCAGCCAGACTACTAGCCAAGAGACCCAGTACTTC
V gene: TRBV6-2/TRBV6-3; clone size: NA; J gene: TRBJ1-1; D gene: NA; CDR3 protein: CASSYGGGHSFTEAIF; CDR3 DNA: TGTGCCAGCAGTTACGGAGGGGGTCACAGCTTTACTGAAGCTATCTTT
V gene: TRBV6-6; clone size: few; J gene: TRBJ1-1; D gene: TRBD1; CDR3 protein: CASSHYRGANTEAFF; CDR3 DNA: TGTGCCAGCAGTCACTACAGGGGGGCGAACACTGAAGCTTTCTTT
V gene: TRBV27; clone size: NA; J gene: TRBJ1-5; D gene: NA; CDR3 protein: CASSLFFGPYSNQPQHF; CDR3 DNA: TGTGCCAGCAGCTTATTTTTTGGGCCCTATAGCAATCAGCCCCAGCATTTT
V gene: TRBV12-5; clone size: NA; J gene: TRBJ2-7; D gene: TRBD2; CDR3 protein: CASGQGLAETYYEQYF; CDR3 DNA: TGTGCTAGTGGCCAAGGACTAGCGGAGACTTACTACGAGCAGTACTTC
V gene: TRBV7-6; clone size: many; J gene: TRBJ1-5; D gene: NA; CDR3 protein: CASSPEDSNQPQHF; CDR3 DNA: TGTGCCAGCAGCCCTGAGGATAGCAATCAGCCCCAGCATTTT
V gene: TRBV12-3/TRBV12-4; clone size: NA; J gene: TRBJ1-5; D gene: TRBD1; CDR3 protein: CASSRGQLSNQPQHF; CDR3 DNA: TGTGCCAGCAGCCGGGGACAGCTTAGCAATCAGCCCCAGCATTTT
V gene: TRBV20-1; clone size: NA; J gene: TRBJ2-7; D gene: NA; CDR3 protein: CSARAIYEQYF; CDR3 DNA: TGCAGTGCTAGAGCGATTTACGAGCAGTACTTC
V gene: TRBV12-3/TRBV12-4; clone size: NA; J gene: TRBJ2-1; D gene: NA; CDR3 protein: CASSLMRAEQFF; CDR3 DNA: TGTGCCAGCAGTTTAATGAGGGCCGAGCAGTTCTTC
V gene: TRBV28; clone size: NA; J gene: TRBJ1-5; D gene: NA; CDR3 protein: CASSTYRPGRNQPQHF; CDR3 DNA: TGTGCCAGCAGTACATACCGACCGGGACGGAATCAGCCCCAGCATTTT
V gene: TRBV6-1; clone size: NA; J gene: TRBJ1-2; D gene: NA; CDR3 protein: CASSENWSYGYTF; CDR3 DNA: TGTGCCAGCAGTGAAAATTGGAGCTATGGCTACACCTTC
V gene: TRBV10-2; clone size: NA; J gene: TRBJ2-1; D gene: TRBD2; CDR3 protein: CASASGVYNEQFF; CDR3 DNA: TGCGCCTCGGCTAGCGGGGTGTACAATGAGCAGTTCTTC
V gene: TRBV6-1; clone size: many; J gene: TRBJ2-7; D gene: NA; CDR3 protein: CASSERESWNEQYF; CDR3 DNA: TGTGCCAGCAGTGAGAGGGAGTCGTGGAACGAGCAGTACTTC
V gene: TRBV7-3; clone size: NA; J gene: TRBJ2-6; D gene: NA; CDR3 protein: CASSLRHGASGANVLTF; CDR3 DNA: TGTGCCAGCAGCTTAAGGCATGGGGCTTCTGGGGCCAACGTCCTGACTTTC
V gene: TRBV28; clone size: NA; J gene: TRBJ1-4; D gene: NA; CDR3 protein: CASSPPPLNEKLFF; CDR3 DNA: TGTGCCAGCAGTCCCCCCCCCTTAAATGAAAAACTGTTTTTT
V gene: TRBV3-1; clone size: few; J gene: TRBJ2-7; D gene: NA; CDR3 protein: CASSQDPGLSYEQYF; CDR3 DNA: TGTGCCAGCAGCCAAGATCCGGGACTTTCCTACGAGCAGTACTTC
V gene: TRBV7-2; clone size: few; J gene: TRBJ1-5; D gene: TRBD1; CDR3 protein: CASSLVGTANQPQHF; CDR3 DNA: TGTGCCAGCAGCTTAGTGGGGACAGCAAATCAGCCCCAGCATTTT
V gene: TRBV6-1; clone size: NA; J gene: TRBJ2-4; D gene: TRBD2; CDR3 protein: CALSEFSSGANLAKNIQYF; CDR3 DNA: TGTGCCCTCAGTGAATTTTCTAGCGGGGCTAACCTAGCCAAAAACATTCAGTACTTC
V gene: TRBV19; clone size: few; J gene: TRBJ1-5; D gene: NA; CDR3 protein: CASSSRTYRGDQPQHF; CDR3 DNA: TGTGCCAGTAGTTCGCGGACCTATAGGGGGGATCAGCCCCAGCATTTT
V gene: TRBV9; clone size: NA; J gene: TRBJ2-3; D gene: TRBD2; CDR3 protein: CASSVGGLSTDTQYF; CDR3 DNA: TGTGCCAGCAGCGTAGGGGGACTAAGCACAGATACGCAGTATTTT
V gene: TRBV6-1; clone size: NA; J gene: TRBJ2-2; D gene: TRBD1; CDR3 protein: CASSVWTGTGELFF; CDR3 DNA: TGTGCCAGCAGTGTTTGGACAGGCACCGGGGAGCTGTTTTTT
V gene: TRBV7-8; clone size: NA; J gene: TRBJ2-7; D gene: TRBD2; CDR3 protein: CASSLDPEATSGPYEQYF; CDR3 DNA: TGTGCCAGCAGCTTAGACCCAGAAGCGACTAGCGGACCATACGAGCAGTACTTC
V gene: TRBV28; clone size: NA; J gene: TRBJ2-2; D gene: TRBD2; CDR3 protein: CASSSLERGLAGVTGELFF; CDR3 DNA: TGTGCCAGCAGTTCCCTCGAAAGGGGACTAGCGGGAGTAACCGGGGAGCTGTTTTTT
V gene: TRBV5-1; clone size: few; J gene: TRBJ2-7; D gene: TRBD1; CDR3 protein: CASSADRGLEQYF; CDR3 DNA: TGCGCCAGCAGCGCCGACAGGGGACTCGAGCAGTACTTC
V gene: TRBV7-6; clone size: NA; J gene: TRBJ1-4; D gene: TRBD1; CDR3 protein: CASSSPGQGASREKLFF; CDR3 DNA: TGTGCCAGCAGCTCACCGGGACAGGGGGCTTCGAGGGAAAAACTGTTTTTT
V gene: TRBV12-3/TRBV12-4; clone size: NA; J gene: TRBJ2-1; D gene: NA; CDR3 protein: CASTRDSPREQFF; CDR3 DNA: TGTGCCAGCACCCGGGACTCCCCCCGTGAGCAGTTCTTC
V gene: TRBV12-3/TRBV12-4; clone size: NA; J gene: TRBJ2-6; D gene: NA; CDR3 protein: CASSLMNRLSSGANVLTF; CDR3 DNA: TGTGCCAGCAGTTTAATGAACAGGCTATCCTCTGGGGCCAACGTCCTGACTTTC
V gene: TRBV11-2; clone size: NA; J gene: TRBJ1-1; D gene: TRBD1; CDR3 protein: CASSLRTGTSTEAFF; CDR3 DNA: TGTGCCAGCAGCCTCCGGACAGGGACGAGTACTGAAGCTTTCTTT
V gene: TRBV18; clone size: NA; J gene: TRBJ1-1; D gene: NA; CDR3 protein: CASSPTGPIGNTEAFF; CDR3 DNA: TGTGCCAGCTCACCGACCGGGCCAATTGGTAACACTGAAGCTTTCTTT
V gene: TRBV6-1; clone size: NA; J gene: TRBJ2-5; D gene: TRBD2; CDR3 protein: CASSNGPRAGGINIQETQYF; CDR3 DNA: TGTGCCAGCAGTAACGGACCCCGAGCGGGGGGGATAAATATTCAAGAGACCCAGTACTTC